This TCR beta chain is from a study of control samples from healthy donors and cancer patients. Method: immunoSEQ multiplex PCR; TCRdb's copy keeps in-frame clones and lacks some. The sample records 91,000 or so clones, approximately 93% being singletons. Germline V gene sequence: CDR1 LGHDT, CDR2 YNNKEL (reference sequence). The CDR3 totals 15 residues. V gave up 3 bases and J gave up 3 bases; unmatched junction bases: 6. This receptor was identified in a woman younger than 45 in good health. The sample was blood. The rearrangement links TRBV3-1 (or the pseudogene TRBV3-2) to TRBJ2-7, with 9 nucleotides matching TRBD2. The CDR3 bases are TGTGCCAGCAGCCAGCCCCTAGCGGGACGCTACGAGCAGTACTTC. Amino acids: CASSQPLAGRYEQYF.